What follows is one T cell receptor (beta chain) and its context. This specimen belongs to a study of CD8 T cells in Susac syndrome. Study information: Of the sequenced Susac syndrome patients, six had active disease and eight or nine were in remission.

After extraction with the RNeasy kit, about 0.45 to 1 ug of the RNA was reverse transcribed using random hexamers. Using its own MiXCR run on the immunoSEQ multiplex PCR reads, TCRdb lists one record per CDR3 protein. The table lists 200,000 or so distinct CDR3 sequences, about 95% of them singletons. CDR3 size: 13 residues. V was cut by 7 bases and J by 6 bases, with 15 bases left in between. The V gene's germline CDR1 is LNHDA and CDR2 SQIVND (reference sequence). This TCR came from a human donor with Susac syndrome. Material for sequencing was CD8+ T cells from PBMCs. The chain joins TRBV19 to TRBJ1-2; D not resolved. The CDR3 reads CASNSVSKDGYTF. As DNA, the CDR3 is TGTGCCAGTAACTCGGTCAGCAAGGATGGCTACACCTTC.